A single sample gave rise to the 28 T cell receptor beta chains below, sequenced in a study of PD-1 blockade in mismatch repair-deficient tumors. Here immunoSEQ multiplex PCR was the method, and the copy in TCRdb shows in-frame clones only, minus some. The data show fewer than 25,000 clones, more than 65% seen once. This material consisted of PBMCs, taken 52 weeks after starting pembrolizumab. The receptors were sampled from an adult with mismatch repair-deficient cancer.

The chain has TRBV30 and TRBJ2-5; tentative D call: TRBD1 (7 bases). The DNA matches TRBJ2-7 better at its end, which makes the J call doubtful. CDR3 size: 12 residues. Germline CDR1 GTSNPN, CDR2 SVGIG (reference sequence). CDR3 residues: CAWTGGQDEQYF. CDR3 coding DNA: TGTGCCTGGACAGGGGGGCAAGACGAGCAGTACTTC.

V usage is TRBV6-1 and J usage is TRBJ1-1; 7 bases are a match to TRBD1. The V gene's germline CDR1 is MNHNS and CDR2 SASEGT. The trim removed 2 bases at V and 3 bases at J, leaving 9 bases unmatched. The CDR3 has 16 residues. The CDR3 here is CASSENSIGGDTEAFF. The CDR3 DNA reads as TGTGCCAGCAGTGAAAATTCGATAGGGGGCGACACTGAAGCTTTCTTT.

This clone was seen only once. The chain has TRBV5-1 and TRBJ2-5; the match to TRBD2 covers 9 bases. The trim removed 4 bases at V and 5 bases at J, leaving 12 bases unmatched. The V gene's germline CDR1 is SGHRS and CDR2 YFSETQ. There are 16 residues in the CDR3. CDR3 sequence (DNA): TGCGCCAGCAGCATCGGGACTAGCAGGGAGGTCGAGACCCAGTACTTC. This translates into CASSIGTSREVETQYF.

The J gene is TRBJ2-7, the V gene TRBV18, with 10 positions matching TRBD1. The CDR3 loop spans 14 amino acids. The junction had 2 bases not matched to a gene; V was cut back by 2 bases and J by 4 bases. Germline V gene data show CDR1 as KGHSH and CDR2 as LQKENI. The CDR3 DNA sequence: TGTGCCAGCTCACCAGACAGGGGGCTTTACGAGCAGTACTTC. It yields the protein CASSPDRGLYEQYF.

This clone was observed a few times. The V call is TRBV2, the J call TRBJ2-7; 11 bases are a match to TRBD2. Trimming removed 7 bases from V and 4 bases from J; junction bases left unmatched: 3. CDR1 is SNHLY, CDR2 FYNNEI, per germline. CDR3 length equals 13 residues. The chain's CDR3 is CASKTSGIYEQYF. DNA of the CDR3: TGTGCCAGCAAGACTAGCGGGATTTACGAGCAGTACTTC.

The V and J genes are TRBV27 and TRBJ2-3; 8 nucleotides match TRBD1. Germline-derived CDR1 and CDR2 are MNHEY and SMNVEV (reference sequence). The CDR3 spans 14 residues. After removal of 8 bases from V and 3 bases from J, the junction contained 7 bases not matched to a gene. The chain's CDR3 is CASGKTGGTDTQYF. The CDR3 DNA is TGTGCCAGCGGAAAAACAGGGGGGACAGATACGCAGTATTTT.

The chain's CDR3 is CASSLGISMETQYF. The CDR3 DNA reads as TGTGCCAGCAGCTTAGGTATAAGCATGGAGACCCAGTACTTC. This chain joins TRBV7-8 and TRBJ2-5, with no clear D. This CDR3 is built from 14 residues. Germline V gene data show CDR1 as SGHVS and CDR2 as FQNEAQ. V lost 1 base and J lost 5, with 11 bases in between.

The CDR3 is CASSGTAGELFF. The CDR3, as DNA: TGTGCCAGCTCAGGGACAGCCGGGGAGCTGTTTTTT. The chain couples TRBV18 to TRBJ2-2, with 7 positions matching TRBD1. Germline CDR1 is KGHSH and CDR2 is LQKENI. V shed 5 bases, J shed 6 bases, and the junction held 0 bases outside the gene matches. The CDR3 runs 12 residues.

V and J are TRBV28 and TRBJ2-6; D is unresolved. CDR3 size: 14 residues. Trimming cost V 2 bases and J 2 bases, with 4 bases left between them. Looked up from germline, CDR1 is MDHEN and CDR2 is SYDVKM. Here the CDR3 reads CASSLGTGANVLTF. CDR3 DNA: TGTGCCAGCAGTTTAGGCACTGGGGCCAACGTCCTGACTTTC. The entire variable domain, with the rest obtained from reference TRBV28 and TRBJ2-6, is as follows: DVKVTQSSRYLVKRTGEKVFLECVQDMDHENMFWYRQDPGLGLRLIYFSYDVKMKEKGDIPEGYSVSREKKERFSLILESASTNQTSMYLCASSLGTGANVLTFGAGSRLTVL.

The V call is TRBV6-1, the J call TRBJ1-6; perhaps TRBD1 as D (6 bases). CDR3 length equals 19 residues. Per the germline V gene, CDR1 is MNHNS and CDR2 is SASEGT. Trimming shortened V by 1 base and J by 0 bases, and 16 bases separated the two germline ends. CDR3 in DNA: TGTGCCAGCAGTGAAGTGGGGGGGCGGCTGAGCTCCTATAATTCACCCCTCCACTTT. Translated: CASSEVGGRLSSYNSPLHF.

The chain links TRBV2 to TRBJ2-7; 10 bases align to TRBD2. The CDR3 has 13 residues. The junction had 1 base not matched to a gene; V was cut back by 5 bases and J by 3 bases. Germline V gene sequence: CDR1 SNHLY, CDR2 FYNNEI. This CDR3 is CASSTSGNYEQYF. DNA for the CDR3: TGTGCCAGCAGTACTAGCGGGAACTACGAGCAGTACTTC.

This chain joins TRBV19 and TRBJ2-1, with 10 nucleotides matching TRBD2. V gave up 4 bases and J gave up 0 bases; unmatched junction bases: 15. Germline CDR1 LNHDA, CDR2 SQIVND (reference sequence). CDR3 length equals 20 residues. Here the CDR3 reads CASSSGLASGRGGSYNEQFF. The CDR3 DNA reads TGTGCCAGTAGTAGCGGGCTGGCTAGCGGGAGAGGGGGCTCCTACAATGAGCAGTTCTTC.

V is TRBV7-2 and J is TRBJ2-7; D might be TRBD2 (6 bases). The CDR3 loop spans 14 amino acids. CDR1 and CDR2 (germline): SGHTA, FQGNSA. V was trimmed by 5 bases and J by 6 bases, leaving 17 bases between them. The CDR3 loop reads CASSTGSLLPEQYF. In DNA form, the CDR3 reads TGTGCCAGCAGCACCGGGAGCCTTCTTCCCGAGCAGTACTTC.

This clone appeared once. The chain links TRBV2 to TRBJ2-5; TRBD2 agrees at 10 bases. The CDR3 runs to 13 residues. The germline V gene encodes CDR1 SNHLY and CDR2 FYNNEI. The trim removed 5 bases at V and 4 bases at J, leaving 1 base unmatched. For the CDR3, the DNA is TGTGCCAGCAGTATAGCGGGAGGAGAGACCCAGTACTTC. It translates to CASSIAGGETQYF.

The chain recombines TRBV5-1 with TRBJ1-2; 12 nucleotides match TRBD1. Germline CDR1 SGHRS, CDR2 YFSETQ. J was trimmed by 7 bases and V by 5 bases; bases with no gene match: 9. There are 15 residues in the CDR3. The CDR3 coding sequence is TGCGCCAGCAGTTATTATCCGGGACAGGGGGCTGGCTACACCTTC. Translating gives CASSYYPGQGAGYTF.

Written as DNA, the CDR3 is TGTGCCAGCAGCCAAGTGGGACTAGGATTACAGAATGAGCAGTTCTTC. Translated: CASSQVGLGLQNEQFF. The chain uses TRBV14 and TRBJ2-1, with TRBD2 identical over 8 bases. This CDR3 is 16 amino acids long. Germline V CDR1 and CDR2: SGHDN, FVKESK. V lost 1 base to trimming and J lost 7 bases; unmatched junction nucleotides: 9.

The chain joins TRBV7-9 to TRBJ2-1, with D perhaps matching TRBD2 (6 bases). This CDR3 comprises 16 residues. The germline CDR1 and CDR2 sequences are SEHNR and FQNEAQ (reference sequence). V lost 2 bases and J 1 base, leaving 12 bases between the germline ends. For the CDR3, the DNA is TGTGCCAGCAGCTTATGGGGTAGCGGATCCTACAATGAGCAGTTCTTC. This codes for CASSLWGSGSYNEQFF.

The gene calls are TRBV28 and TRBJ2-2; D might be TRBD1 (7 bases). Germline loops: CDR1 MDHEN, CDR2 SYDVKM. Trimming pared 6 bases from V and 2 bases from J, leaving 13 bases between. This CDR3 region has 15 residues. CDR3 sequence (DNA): TGTGCCAGCAGGCCAGGGGGGACCAACACCGGGGAGCTGTTTTTT. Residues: CASRPGGTNTGELFF.

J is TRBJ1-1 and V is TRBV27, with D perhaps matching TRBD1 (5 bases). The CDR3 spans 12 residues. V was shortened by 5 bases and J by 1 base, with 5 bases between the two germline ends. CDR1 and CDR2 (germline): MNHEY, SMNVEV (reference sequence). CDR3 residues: CASSQGNTEAFF. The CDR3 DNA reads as TGTGCCAGCAGTCAGGGGAACACTGAAGCTTTCTTT.

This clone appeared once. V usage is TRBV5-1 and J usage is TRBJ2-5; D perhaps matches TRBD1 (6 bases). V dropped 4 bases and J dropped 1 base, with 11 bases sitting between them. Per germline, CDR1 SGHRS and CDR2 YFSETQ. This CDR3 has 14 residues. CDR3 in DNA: TGCGCCAGCAGCCCGGGGACATCCCAAGAGACCCAGTACTTC. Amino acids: CASSPGTSQETQYF.

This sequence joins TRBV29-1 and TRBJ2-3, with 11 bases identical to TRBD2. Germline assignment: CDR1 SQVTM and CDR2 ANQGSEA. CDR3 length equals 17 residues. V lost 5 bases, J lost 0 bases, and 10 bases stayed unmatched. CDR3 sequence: CSVNGLAGGESTDTQYF. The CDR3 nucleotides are TGCAGCGTTAATGGGCTAGCGGGAGGAGAAAGCACAGATACGCAGTATTTT.

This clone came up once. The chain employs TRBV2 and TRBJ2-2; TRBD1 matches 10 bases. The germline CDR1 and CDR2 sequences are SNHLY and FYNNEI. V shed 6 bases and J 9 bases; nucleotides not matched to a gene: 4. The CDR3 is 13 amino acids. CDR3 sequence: CASRGQGLRELFF. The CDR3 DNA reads TGTGCCAGCAGGGGACAGGGGTTACGGGAGCTGTTTTTT.

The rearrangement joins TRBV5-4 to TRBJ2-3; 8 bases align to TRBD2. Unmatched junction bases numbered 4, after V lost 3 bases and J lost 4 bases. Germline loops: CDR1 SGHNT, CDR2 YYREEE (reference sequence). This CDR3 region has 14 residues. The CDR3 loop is CASSSSGSSDTQYF. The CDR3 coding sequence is TGTGCCAGCAGCTCAAGCGGGAGCTCAGATACGCAGTATTTT.

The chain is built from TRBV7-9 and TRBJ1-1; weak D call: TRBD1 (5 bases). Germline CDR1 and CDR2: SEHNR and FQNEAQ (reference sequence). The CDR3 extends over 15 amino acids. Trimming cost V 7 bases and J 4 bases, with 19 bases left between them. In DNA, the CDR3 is TGTGCCAGCACCTTGTGGGGGGAAGTGTTCACTGAAGCTTTCTTT. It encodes CASTLWGEVFTEAFF.

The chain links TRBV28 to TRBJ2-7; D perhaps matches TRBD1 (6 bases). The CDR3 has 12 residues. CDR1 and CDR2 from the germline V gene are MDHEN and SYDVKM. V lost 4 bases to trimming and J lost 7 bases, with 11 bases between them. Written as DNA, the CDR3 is TGTGCCAGCAGTTCAGGGGCGCGGGAGCAGTACTTC. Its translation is CASSSGAREQYF.

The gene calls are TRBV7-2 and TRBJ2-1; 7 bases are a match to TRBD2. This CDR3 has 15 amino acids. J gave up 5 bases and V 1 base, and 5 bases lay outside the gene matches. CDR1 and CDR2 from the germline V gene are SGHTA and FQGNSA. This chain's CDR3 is CASSLVGTIDNEQFF. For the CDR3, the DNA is TGTGCCAGCAGCTTAGTAGGGACTATTGACAATGAGCAGTTCTTC.

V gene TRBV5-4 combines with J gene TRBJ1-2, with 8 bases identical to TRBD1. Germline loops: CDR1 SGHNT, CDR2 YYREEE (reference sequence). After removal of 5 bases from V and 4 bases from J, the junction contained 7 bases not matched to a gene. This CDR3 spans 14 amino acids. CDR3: CASSSGQVSYGYTF. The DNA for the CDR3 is TGTGCCAGCAGTTCGGGACAGGTGTCCTATGGCTACACCTTC.

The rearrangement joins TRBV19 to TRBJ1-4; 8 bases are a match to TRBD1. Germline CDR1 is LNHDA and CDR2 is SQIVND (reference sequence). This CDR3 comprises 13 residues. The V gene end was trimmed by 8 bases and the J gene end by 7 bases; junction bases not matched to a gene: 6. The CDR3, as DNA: TGTGCCAGTGGACAGGGACACCCTGAAAAACTGTTTTTT. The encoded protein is CASGQGHPEKLFF.